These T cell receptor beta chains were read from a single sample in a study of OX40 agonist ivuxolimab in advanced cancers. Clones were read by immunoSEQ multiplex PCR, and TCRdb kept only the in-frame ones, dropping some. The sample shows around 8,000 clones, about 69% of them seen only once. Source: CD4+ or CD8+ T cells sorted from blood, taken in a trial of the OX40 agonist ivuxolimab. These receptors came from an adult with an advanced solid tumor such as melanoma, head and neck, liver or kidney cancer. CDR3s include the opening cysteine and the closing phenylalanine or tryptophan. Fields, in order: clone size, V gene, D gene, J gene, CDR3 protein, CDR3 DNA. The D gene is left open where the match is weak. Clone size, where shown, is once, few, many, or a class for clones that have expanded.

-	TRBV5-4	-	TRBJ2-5	CASGDGETQYF	TGTGCCAGTGGGGATGGGGAGACCCAGTACTTC
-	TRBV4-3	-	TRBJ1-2	CASSQATTDYYGYTF	TGCGCCAGCAGCCAAGCGACGACAGACTACTATGGCTACACCTTC
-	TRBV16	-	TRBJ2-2	CASSQFGDTSGTGELFF	TGTGCCAGCAGCCAATTCGGTGACACCTCGGGCACCGGGGAGCTGTTTTTT
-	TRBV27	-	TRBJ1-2	CASSLLSGSAYGYTF	TGTGCCAGCAGTTTACTCTCCGGGAGCGCCTATGGCTACACCTTC
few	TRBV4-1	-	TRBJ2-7	CASSQARTAYEQYF	TGCGCCAGCAGCCAAGCCCGGACGGCCTACGAGCAGTACTTC
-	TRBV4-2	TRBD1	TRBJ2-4	CASSQGEGTGSLAKNIQYF	TGTGCCAGCAGCCAAGGGGAGGGGACAGGGTCTTTAGCCAAAAACATTCAGTACTTC
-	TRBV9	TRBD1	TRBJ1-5	CASSVVGDRVRYSNQPQHF	TGTGCCAGCAGCGTAGTAGGGGACAGGGTAAGGTATAGCAATCAGCCCCAGCATTTT
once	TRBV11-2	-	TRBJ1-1	CASSLLGDTEAFF	TGTGCCAGCAGCTTACTTGGTGACACTGAAGCTTTCTTT
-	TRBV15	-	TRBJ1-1	CATSRALAGMNTEAFF	TGTGCCACCAGCAGAGCCCTGGCAGGGATGAACACTGAAGCTTTCTTT
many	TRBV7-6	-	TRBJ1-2	CASSLGGGDGYTF	TGTGCCAGCAGCTTAGGAGGAGGAGATGGCTACACCTTC
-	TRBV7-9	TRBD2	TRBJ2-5	CASSFRSGTQETQYF	TGTGCCAGCAGCTTCCGTAGCGGGACGCAAGAGACCCAGTACTTC
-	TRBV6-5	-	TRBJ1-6	CASSEGENSPLHF	TGTGCCAGCAGTGAAGGGGAAAATTCACCCCTCCACTTT
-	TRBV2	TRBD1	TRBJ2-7	CASPGGALGEQYF	TGTGCCAGCCCAGGGGGCGCCTTGGGCGAGCAGTACTTC
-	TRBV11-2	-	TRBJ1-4	CASSFGGRTNEKLFF	TGTGCCAGCAGCTTTGGAGGGCGGACTAATGAAAAACTGTTTTTT
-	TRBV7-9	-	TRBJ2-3	CASSAGTPLQYF	TGTGCCAGCAGCGCCGGGACACCACTGCAGTATTTT
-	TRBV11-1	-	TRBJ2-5	CASSLSGSQETQYF	TGTGCCAGCAGCTTATCGGGCTCCCAAGAGACCCAGTACTTC